These 4 T cell receptor beta chains were all obtained from the same sample, sequenced in a study of shared clonotypes between healthy human individuals. Assay used: immunoSEQ multiplex PCR; TCRdb lists only in-frame clones, some missing. Among about 710,000 clones listed, just under 75% were seen once. The sequenced material came from memory CD4+ T cells sorted from blood. Subset reported: CD45RA-negative fraction. Receptors originate from a woman between 25 and 40 years old in good health.

V and J are TRBV30 and TRBJ1-2, with D perhaps matching TRBD1 (5 bases). The CDR3 sequence is 13 residues long. Trimming removed 2 bases at V and 8 bases at J, with 15 bases between. In germline, CDR1 is GTSNPN, CDR2 SVGIG (reference sequence). The CDR3 nucleotides read TGTGCCTGGAGTCCTGGAGGGGAAATGGGCTACACCTTC. Translated, it gives CAWSPGGEMGYTF.

The chain employs TRBV7-9 and TRBJ2-1; TRBD2 matches at 8 bases. After removal of 2 bases from V and 6 bases from J, the junction contained 6 bases not matched to a gene. The CDR3 contains 15 residues. From germline, CDR1 is SEHNR and CDR2 FQNEAQ (reference sequence). DNA of the CDR3: TGTGCCAGCAGCTTAACGACTAGCGCGATCAATGAGCAGTTCTTC. As protein: CASSLTTSAINEQFF.

The chain recombines TRBV2 with TRBJ1-1, with TRBD1 as a possible D gene (6 bases). V was trimmed by 6 bases and J by 7 bases, leaving 18 bases between them. The CDR3 loop spans 14 amino acids. The germline gives CDR1 SNHLY, CDR2 FYNNEI. The CDR3: CASSKENQGYEAFF. The CDR3 DNA follows: TGTGCCAGCAGCAAGGAGAACCAGGGGTATGAAGCTTTCTTT.

The V and J genes are TRBV19 and TRBJ2-7; the D gene is possibly TRBD2 (6 bases). The CDR3 runs to 14 residues. V lost 5 bases and J lost 6, with 17 bases in between. The germline gives CDR1 LNHDA, CDR2 SQIVND (reference sequence). This CDR3 reads CASSWGGASFEQYF. DNA of the CDR3: TGTGCCAGTAGTTGGGGCGGGGCCAGTTTCGAGCAGTACTTC.